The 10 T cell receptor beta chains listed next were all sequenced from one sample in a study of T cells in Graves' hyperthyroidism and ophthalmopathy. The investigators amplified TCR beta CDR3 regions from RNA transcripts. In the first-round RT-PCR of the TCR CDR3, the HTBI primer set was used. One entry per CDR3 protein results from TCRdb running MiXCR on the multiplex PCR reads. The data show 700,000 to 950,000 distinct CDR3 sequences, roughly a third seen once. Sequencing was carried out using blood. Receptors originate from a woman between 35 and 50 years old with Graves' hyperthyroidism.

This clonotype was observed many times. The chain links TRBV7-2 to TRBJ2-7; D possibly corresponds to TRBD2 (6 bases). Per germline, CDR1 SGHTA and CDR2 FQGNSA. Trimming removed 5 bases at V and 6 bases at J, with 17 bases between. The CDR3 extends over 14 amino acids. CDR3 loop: CASSPNMGTVEQYF. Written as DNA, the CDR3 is TGTGCCAGCAGCCCAAATATGGGGACTGTCGAGCAGTACTTC.

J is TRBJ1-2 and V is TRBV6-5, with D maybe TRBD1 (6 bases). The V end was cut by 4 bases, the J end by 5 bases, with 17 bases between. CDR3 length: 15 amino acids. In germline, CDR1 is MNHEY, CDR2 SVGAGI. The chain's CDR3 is CASSSSWGGAYGYTF. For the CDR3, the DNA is TGTGCCAGCAGTTCCTCCTGGGGGGGGGCATATGGCTACACCTTC.

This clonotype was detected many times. CDR3: CASSLKSGIRGGETQYF. Here the CDR3 DNA reads TGTGCCAGCAGCTTGAAGTCCGGGATCCGGGGGGGAGAGACCCAGTACTTC. V usage is TRBV5-4 and J usage is TRBJ2-5; 8 bases line up with TRBD2. After removal of 1 base from V and 4 bases from J, the junction contained 12 bases not matched to a gene. Germline assignment: CDR1 SGHNT and CDR2 YYREEE (reference sequence). The CDR3 has 17 amino acids.

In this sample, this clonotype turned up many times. CDR3: CASRGQGAQGEAFF. CDR3 DNA: TGTGCCAGCAGGGGACAGGGGGCGCAGGGTGAAGCTTTCTTT. This chain joins TRBV27 and TRBJ1-1; the match to TRBD1 covers 12 bases. The CDR3 contains 14 residues. The V and J ends lost 6 bases and 7 bases, in that order; junction bases with no gene match: 6. The V gene's germline CDR1 is MNHEY and CDR2 SMNVEV (reference sequence).

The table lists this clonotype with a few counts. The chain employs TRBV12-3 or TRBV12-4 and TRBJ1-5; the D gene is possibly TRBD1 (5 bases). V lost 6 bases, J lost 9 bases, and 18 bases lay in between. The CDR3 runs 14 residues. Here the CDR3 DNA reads TGTGCCAGCAGGCCCCAGGGAAGTCAGACGCCCCAGCATTTT. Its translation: CASRPQGSQTPQHF.

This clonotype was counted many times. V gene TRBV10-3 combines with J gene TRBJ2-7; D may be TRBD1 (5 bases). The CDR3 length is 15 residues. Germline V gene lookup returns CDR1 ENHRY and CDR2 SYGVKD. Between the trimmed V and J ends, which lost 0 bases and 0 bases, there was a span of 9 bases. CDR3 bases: TGTGCCATCAGTGAGTCGACAGCCAGCTCCTACGAGCAGTACTTC. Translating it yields CAISESTASSYEQYF.

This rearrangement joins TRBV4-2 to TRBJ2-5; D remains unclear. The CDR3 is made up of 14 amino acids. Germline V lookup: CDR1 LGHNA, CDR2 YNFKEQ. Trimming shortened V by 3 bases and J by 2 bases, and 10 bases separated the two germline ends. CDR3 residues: CASSQTWGQETQYF. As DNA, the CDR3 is TGTGCCAGCAGCCAGACGTGGGGTCAAGAGACCCAGTACTTC.

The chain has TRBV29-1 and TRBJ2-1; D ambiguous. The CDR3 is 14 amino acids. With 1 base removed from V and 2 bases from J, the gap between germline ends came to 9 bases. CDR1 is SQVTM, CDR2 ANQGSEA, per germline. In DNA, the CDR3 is TGCAGCGTTGAAGTAGGATTCGCCTACAATGAGCAGTTCTTC. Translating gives CSVEVGFAYNEQFF.

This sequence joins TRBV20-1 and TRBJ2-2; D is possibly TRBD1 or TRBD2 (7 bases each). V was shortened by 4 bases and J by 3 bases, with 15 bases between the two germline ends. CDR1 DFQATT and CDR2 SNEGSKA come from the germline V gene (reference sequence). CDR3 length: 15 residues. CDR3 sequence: CSAIDREGDTGELFF. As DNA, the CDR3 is TGCAGTGCTATTGACAGGGAGGGAGACACCGGGGAGCTGTTTTTT.

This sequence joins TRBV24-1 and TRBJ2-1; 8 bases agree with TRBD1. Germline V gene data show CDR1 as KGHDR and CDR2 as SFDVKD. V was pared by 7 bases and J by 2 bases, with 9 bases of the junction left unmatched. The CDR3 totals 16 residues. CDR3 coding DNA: TGTGCCACCAGCAGTTCACAGGGGGGTGCCTACAATGAGCAGTTCTTC. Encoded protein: CATSSSQGGAYNEQFF.